What follows is one T cell receptor beta chain and its context. Generated by immunoSEQ multiplex PCR, the TCRdb table keeps only in-frame clones and is missing some. Seen here are 150,000 to 200,000 clones, 60% to 80% observed once, and the top ten hold roughly 2.8%. The data are from a study of blood T cell repertoires in COVID-19. Background on the study: Samples taken during acute and convalescent COVID-19 were collected in the United States, Italy and Spain.

Germline lookup yields CDR1 MNHEY and CDR2 SVGAGI. The V and J ends lost 2 bases and 7 bases, in that order; junction bases with no gene match: 9. The CDR3 length is 16 residues. The sample taken for sequencing was peripheral blood. This sequence was found in a man aged 65 to 85 with acute or convalescent COVID-19. This chain uses TRBV6-5 with TRBJ2-1; 9 bases match TRBD2. The CDR3 DNA follows: TGTGCCAGCAGTTACATCTCTAGCGGGGATGGGAATGAGCAGTTCTTC. Encoded protein: CASSYISSGDGNEQFF.